This T cell receptor beta chain was documented in a study of cytomegalovirus exposure and HLA in healthy donors. This clone appeared a few times. Its antigen is not known. Germline V gives CDR1 SGHVS, CDR2 FQNEAQ. CDR3 size: 17 residues. The ends were cut back, 5 bases at V and 0 bases at J, with 20 bases in the middle. This PCR relied on a set of 60 Vbeta primers and 13 Jbeta primers. The protocol was immunoSEQ multiplex PCR, while the TCRdb copy is restricted to in-frame clones and leaves out a portion. The repertoire holds about 150,000 clones, with approximately 77% as singletons. General study findings and limits: Sequencing depth across donors, presence/absence analyses assumed, was roughly uniform. The productive fraction for most TCR beta V segments was about 90% or about 30% in an earlier analysis.

The sample was PBMCs. The rearrangement links TRBV7-8 to TRBJ2-7; D unresolved. The TCR was taken from a man between 25 and 39 years old in good health and CMV-seronegative. The DNA for the CDR3 is TGTGCCAGCAGCGAAAGTCCCCCACCTTGGAGCTCCTACGAGCAGTACTTC. It yields the protein CASSESPPPWSSYEQYF.